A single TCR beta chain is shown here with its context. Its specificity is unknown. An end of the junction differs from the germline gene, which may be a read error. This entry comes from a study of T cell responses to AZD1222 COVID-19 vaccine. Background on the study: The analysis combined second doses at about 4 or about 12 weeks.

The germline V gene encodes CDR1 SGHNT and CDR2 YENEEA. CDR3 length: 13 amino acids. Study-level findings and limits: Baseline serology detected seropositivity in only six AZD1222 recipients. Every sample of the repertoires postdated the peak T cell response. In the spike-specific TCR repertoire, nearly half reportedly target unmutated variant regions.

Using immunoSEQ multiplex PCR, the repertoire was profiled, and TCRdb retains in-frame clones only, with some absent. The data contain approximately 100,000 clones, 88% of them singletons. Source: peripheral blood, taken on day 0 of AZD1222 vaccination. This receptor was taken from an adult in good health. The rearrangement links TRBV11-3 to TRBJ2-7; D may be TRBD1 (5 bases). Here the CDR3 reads CASRTPQDRPGHF. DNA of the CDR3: TGTGCCAGCAGAACCCCCCAGGACCGTCCAGGGCACTTC.